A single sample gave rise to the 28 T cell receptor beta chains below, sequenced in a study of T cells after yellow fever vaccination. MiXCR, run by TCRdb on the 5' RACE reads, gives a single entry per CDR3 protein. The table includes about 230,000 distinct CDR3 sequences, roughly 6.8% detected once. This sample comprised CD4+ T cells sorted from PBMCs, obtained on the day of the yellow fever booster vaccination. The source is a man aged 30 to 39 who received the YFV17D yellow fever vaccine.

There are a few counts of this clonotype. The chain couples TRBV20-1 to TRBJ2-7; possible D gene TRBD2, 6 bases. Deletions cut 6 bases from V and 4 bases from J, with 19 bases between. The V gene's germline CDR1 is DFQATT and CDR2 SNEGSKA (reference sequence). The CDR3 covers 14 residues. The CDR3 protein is CSAHDQRVVYEQYF. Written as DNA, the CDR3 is TGCAGTGCCCATGACCAGCGGGTGGTGTACGAGCAGTACTTC.

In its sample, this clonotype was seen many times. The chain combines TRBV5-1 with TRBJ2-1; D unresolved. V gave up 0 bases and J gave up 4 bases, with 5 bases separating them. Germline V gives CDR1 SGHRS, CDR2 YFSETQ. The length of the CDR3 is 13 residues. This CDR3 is CASSLDSYNEQFF. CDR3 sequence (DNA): TGCGCCAGCAGCTTGGACAGTTACAATGAGCAGTTCTTC.

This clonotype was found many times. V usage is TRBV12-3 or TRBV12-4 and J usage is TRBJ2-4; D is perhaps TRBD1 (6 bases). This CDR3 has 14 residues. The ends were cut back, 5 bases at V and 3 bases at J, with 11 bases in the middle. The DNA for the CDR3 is TGTGCCAGCAGTCTACAGGGTGGCAAAAACATTCAGTACTTC. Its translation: CASSLQGGKNIQYF.

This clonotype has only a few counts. The DNA for the CDR3 is TGCGCCAGCAGCTTGTCCCCGACTAGCGGGAATGAGCAGTTCTTC. Translating gives CASSLSPTSGNEQFF. The V gene is TRBV5-1, the J gene TRBJ2-1; 10 nucleotides match TRBD2. Germline V gene data show CDR1 as SGHRS and CDR2 as YFSETQ. V trimming: 1 base; J trimming: 7 bases; junction bases outside the gene matches: 5. This CDR3 contains 15 residues.

The chain's CDR3 is CASSPLGTHYEQYF. The DNA of the CDR3 is TGTGCCAGCTCACCACTCGGGACGCACTACGAGCAGTACTTC. The V and J genes are TRBV18 and TRBJ2-7; TRBD1 or TRBD2 may be the D gene (5 bases each). The CDR3 has 14 amino acids. Trimming shortened V by 1 base and J by 3 bases, and 10 bases separated the two germline ends. Germline values: CDR1 KGHSH, CDR2 LQKENI.

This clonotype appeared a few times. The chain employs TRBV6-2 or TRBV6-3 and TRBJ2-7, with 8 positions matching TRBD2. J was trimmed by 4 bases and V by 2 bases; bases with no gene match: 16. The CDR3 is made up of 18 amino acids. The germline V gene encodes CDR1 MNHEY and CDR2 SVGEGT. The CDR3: CASSYAGTGTRIYYEQYF. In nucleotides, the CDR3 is TGTGCCAGCAGTTACGCGGGAACCGGGACTAGGATCTATTACGAGCAGTACTTC.

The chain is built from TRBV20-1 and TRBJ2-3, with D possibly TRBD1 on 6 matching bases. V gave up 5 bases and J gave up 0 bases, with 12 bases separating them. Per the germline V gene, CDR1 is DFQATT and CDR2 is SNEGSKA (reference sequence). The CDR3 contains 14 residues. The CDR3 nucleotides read TGCAGTGCTCAGGGGACCACCAGCACAGATACGCAGTATTTT. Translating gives CSAQGTTSTDTQYF.

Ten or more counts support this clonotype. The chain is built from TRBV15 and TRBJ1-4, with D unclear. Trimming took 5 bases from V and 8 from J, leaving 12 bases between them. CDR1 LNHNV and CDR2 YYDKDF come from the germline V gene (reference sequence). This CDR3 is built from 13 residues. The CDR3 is CATSRASGEKLFF. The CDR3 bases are TGTGCCACCAGCCGTGCCTCGGGGGAAAAACTGTTTTTT.

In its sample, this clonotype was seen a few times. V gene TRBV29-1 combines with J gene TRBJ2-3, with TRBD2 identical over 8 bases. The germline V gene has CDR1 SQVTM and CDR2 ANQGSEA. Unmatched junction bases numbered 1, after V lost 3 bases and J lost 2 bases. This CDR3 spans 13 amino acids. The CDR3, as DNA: TGCAGCGTTGATAGCGGGGCCACAGATACGCAGTATTTT. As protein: CSVDSGATDTQYF.

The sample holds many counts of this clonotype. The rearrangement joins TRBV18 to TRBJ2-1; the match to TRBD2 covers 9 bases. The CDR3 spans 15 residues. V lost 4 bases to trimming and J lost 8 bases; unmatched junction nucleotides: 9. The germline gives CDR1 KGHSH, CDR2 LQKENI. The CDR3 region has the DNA TGTGCCAGCTCACAGGGGCCTAGCGGGAACTATGAGCAGTTCTTC. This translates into CASSQGPSGNYEQFF. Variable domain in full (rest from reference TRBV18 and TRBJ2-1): NAGVMQNPRHLVRRRGQEARLRCSPMKGHSHVYWYRQLPEEGLKFMVYLQKENIIDESGMPKERFSAEFPKEGPSILRIQQVVRGDSAAYFCASSQGPSGNYEQFFGPGTRLTVL.

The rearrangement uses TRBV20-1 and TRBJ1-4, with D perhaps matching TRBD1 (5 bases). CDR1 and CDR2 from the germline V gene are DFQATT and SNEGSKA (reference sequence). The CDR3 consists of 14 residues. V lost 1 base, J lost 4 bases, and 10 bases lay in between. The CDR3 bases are TGCAGTGCTAGAGCCGGGGCCGGTAATGAAAAACTGTTTTTT. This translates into CSARAGAGNEKLFF.

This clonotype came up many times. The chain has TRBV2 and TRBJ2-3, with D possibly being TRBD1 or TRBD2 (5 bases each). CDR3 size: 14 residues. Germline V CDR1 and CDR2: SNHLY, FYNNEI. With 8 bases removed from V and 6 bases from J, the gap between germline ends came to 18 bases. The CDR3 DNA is TGTGCCAGCCGTGGTTGGGTCGAGGGGGATACGCAGTATTTT. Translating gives CASRGWVEGDTQYF.

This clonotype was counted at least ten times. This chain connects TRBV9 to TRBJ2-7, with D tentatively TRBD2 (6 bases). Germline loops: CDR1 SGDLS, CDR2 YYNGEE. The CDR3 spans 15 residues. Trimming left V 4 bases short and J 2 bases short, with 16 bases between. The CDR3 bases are TGTGCCAGCAGCCCTTACCAGCGGGCTGCCTACGAGCAGTACTTC. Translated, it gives CASSPYQRAAYEQYF.

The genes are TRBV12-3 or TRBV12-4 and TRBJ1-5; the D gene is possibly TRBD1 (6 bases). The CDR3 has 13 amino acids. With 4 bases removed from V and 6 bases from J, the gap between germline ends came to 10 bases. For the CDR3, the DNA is TGTGCCAGCAGTTGGGGGGCGGGTCAGCCCCAGCATTTT. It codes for CASSWGAGQPQHF.

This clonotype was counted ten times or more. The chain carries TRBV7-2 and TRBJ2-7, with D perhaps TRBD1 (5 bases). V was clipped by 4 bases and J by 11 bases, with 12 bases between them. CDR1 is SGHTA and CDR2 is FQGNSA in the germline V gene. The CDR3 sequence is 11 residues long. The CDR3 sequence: CASSSTGSKYF. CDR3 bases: TGTGCCAGCAGCTCAACAGGCAGCAAGTACTTC.

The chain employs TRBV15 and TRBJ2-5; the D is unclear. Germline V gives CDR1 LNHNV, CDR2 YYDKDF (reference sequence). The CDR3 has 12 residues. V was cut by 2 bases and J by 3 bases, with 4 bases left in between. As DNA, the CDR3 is TGTGCCACCAGCAGACAGAAAGAGACCCAGTACTTC. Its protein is CATSRQKETQYF.

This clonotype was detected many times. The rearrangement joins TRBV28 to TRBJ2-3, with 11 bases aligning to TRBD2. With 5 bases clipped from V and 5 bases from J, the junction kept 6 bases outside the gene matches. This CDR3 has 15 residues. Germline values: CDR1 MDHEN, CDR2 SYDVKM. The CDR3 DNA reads TGTGCCAGCAGTCTAGCGGGAGGAGGTGGAGATACGCAGTATTTT. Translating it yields CASSLAGGGGDTQYF.

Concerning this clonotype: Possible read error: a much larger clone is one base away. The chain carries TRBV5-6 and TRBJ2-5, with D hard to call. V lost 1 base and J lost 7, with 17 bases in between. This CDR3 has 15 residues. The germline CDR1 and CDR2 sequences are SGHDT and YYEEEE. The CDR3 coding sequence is TGTGCCAGCAGCTTGTCCGCAGCCCGCGGATGGACCCAGTACTTC. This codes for CASSLSAARGWTQYF.

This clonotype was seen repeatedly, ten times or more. Here the CDR3 reads CSVRLAGDEQFF. The CDR3 DNA sequence: TGCAGCGTTAGGCTAGCGGGAGATGAGCAGTTCTTC. The genes are TRBV29-1 and TRBJ2-1, with 10 bases aligning to TRBD2. The germline gives CDR1 SQVTM, CDR2 ANQGSEA. V lost 5 bases and J lost 8; bases outside the gene matches: 3. The CDR3 contains 12 residues.

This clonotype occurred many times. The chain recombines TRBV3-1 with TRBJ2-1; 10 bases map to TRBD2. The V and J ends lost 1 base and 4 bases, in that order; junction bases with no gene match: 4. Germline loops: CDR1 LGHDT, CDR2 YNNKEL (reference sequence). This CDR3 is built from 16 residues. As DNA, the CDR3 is TGTGCCAGCAGCCAAGGGGCTAGCGGGAGATACAATGAGCAGTTCTTC. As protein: CASSQGASGRYNEQFF.

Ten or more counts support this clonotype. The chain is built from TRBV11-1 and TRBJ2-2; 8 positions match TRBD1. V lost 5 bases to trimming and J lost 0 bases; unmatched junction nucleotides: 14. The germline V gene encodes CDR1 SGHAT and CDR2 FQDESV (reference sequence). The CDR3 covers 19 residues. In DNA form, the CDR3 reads TGTGCCAGCAGCCATAAGACAGGGGCGGGCGGACCGAACACCGGGGAGCTGTTTTTT. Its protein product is CASSHKTGAGGPNTGELFF. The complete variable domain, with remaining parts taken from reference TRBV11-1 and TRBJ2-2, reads EAEVAQSPRYKITEKSQAVAFWCDPISGHATLYWYRQILGQGPELLVQFQDESVVDDSQLPKDRFSAERLKGVDSTLKIQPAELGDSAMYLCASSHKTGAGGPNTGELFFGEGSRLTVL.

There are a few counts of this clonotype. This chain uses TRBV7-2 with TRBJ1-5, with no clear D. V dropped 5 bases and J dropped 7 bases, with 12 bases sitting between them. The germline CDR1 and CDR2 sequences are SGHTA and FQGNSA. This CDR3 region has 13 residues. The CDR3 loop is CASSPEGWQPQHF. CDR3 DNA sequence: TGTGCCAGCAGCCCGGAGGGTTGGCAGCCCCAGCATTTT. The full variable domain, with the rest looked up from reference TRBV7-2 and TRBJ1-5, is GAGVSQSPSNKVTEKGKDVELRCDPISGHTALYWYRQSLGQGLEFLIYFQGNSAPDKSGLPSDRFSAERTGGSVSTLTIQRTQQEDSAVYLCASSPEGWQPQHFGDGTRLSIL.

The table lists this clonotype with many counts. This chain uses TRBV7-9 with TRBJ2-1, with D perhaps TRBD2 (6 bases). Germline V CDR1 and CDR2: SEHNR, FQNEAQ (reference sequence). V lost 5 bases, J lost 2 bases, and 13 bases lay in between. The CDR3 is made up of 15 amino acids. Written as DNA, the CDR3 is TGTGCCAGCAGCCCCGGGACTGCAGCCTACAATGAGCAGTTCTTC. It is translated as CASSPGTAAYNEQFF.

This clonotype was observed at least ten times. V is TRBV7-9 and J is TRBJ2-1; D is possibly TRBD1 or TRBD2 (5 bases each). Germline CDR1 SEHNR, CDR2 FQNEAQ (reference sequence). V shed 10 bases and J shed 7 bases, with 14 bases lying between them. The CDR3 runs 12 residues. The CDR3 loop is CAIPGRDNEQFF. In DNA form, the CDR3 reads TGTGCCATACCGGGACGCGATAATGAGCAGTTCTTC.

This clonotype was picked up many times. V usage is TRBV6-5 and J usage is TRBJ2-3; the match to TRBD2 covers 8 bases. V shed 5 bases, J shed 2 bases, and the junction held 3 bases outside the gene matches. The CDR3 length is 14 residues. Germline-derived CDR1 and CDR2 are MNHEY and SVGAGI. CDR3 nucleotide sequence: TGTGCCAGCAGTCCCGGGAGGGCCACAGATACGCAGTATTTT. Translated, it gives CASSPGRATDTQYF.

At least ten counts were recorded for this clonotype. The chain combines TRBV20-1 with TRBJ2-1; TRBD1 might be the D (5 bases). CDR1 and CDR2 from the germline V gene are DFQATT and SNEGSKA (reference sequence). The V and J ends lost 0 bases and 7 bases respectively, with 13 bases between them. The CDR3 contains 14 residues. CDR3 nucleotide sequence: TGCAGTGCTAGAGATGGGGCAGGGCGAAATGAGCAGTTCTTC. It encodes CSARDGAGRNEQFF.

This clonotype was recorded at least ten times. The DNA for the CDR3 is TGTGCCAGCGGCCTCCTGGGACTAGCGGGACCGAACACCGGGGAGCTGTTTTTT. Translated, it gives CASGLLGLAGPNTGELFF. V and J are TRBV6-1 and TRBJ2-2; 13 bases agree with TRBD2. CDR3 length equals 18 residues. V gave up 8 bases and J gave up 0 bases; unmatched junction bases: 9. Germline V gene sequence: CDR1 MNHNS, CDR2 SASEGT.

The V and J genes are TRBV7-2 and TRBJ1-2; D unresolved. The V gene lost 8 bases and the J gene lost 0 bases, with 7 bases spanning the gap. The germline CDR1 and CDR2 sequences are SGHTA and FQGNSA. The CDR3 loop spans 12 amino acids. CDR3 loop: CASAFPNYGYTF. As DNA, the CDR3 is TGTGCCAGCGCCTTTCCTAACTATGGCTACACCTTC.